The 22 T cell receptor beta chains below all came from one sample that was sequenced in a study of molecular identifiers for immune sequencing clone quantification. One entry per CDR3 protein results from TCRdb running MiXCR on the PCR reads. The table shows 490,000 or so distinct CDR3 sequences, with 25% occurring only once. Source material: naive CD8+ T cells from blood, with Jurkat cell RNA spiked in. This sample's subset: FACS-sorted CD8+CD4-CCR7+CD45RA+ naive T cells. The source is a human donor in good health. Some libraries in this study had Jurkat cell RNA spiked in.

This clonotype was seen many times. V and J are TRBV9 and TRBJ1-5; D gene ambiguous. Trimming cost V 4 bases and J 5 bases, with 13 bases left between them. CDR3 length: 14 amino acids. Germline V CDR1 and CDR2: SGDLS, YYNGEE. The CDR3: CASSPTEGHQPQHF. DNA for the CDR3: TGTGCCAGCAGCCCGACGGAGGGTCATCAGCCCCAGCATTTT.

This clonotype showed up just a few times. This sequence joins TRBV27 and TRBJ2-3; no clear D. Trimming took 4 bases from V and 0 from J, leaving 14 bases between them. CDR1 and CDR2 from the germline V gene are MNHEY and SMNVEV (reference sequence). The CDR3 is made up of 16 amino acids. The CDR3 nucleotides read TGTGCCAGCAGTTCACTACGGATGACTAGCACAGATACGCAGTATTTT. Its translation: CASSSLRMTSTDTQYF.

The chain uses TRBV12-3 or TRBV12-4 and TRBJ2-7, with no clear D. Trimming removed 8 bases from V and 5 bases from J, with 22 bases in between. This CDR3 has 15 residues. The CDR3 loop is CASSPLLQREDEQYF. CDR3 DNA sequence: TGTGCCAGCTCCCCTCTTTTGCAGCGCGAGGACGAGCAGTACTTC.

Ten or more counts support this clonotype. This chain links TRBV6-2 or TRBV6-3 with TRBJ1-1; perhaps TRBD1 as D (6 bases). Germline V lookup: CDR1 MNHEY, CDR2 SVGEGT. Trimming shortened V by 4 bases and J by 5 bases, and 14 bases separated the two germline ends. This CDR3 spans 14 amino acids. This CDR3 reads CASSLLGGGTEAFF. The CDR3 region has the DNA TGTGCCAGCAGTTTATTAGGGGGGGGTACTGAAGCTTTCTTT.

In this sample, this clonotype turned up a few times. This chain joins TRBV20-1 and TRBJ1-1, with a weak D call TRBD1 (6 bases). The V gene lost 6 bases and the J gene lost 3 bases, with 11 bases spanning the gap. This CDR3 has 12 amino acids. Per germline, CDR1 DFQATT and CDR2 SNEGSKA (reference sequence). CDR3 residues: CSAGQGYTEAFF. Here the CDR3 DNA reads TGCAGTGCCGGGCAGGGGTACACTGAAGCTTTCTTT.

Comments on this clonotype: This may arise from a read error, as a much more abundant clone is one base away. The chain joins TRBV4-3 to TRBJ1-1; 10 nucleotides line up with TRBD1. Germline lookup yields CDR1 LGHNA and CDR2 YSLEER. This CDR3 is built from 14 residues. DNA of the CDR3: TGCGCCAGCAGCCAAAATCGACAGGGGGCTGAAGCTTCCTTT. It translates to CASSQNRQGAEASF.

On this clonotype itself: At one boundary the junction diverges from the germline segment, which might be a read error. The genes are TRBV15 and TRBJ1-1, with D tentatively TRBD1 (5 bases). The CDR3 contains 12 residues. Germline V gene data show CDR1 as LNHNV and CDR2 as YYDKDF (reference sequence). CDR3 nucleotides: TGTGCCGCCAGGGCAGTGAGCACTGAAGCTTTCTTT. Translating gives CAARAVSTEAFF.

This clonotype has more than one count but fewer than ten. The chain combines TRBV19 with TRBJ2-1; 11 nucleotides agree with TRBD2. The V and J ends lost 5 bases and 2 bases, in that order; junction bases with no gene match: 8. The CDR3 has 17 amino acids. Germline-derived CDR1 and CDR2 are LNHDA and SQIVND (reference sequence). CDR3 sequence reads: CASSPWTSGSAYNEQFF. The CDR3 DNA reads TGTGCCAGTAGTCCCTGGACTAGCGGGTCTGCCTACAATGAGCAGTTCTTC.

The rearrangement uses TRBV9 and TRBJ2-3, with TRBD2 matching over 11 bases. CDR1 and CDR2 (germline): SGDLS, YYNGEE. V shed 6 bases and J 4 bases; nucleotides not matched to a gene: 7. This CDR3 spans 15 amino acids. The CDR3 DNA reads TGTGCCAGCACCTTCCTAGCGGGGGGCTCAGATACGCAGTATTTT. Its protein is CASTFLAGGSDTQYF.

This clonotype appeared a few times. J is TRBJ2-2 and V is TRBV7-2; 8 positions match TRBD1. From germline, CDR1 is SGHTA and CDR2 FQGNSA. The CDR3 totals 19 residues. Losses at the gene ends were 5 bases for V and 0 bases for J; bases not matched to a gene: 14. CDR3 bases: TGTGCCAGCAGCCCGAAGGGACAGGCAAAACCATCGAACACCGGGGAGCTGTTTTTT. This gives the protein CASSPKGQAKPSNTGELFF.

This clonotype was recorded many times. The chain links TRBV5-1 to TRBJ2-5; 7 positions agree with TRBD1. The CDR3 contains 14 residues. J was trimmed by 4 bases and V by 0 bases; bases with no gene match: 3. In germline, CDR1 is SGHRS, CDR2 YFSETQ. The CDR3 nucleotides read TGCGCCAGCAGCTTGGCCGGGACAGCAGAGACCCAGTACTTC. Its protein is CASSLAGTAETQYF.

This clonotype turned up a few times. The rearrangement joins TRBV30 to TRBJ2-7; D remains unclear. The CDR3 runs 13 residues. Trimming took 6 bases from V and 1 from J, leaving 13 bases between them. Looked up from germline, CDR1 is GTSNPN and CDR2 is SVGIG (reference sequence). The CDR3 sequence: CACSGIRSYEQYF. The CDR3 DNA reads TGTGCCTGTTCCGGTATACGATCCTACGAGCAGTACTTC. Based on the CDR3 plus reference TRBV30 and TRBJ2-7, the full variable domain is SQTIHQWPATLVQPVGSPLSLECTVEGTSNPNLYWYRQAAGRGLQLLFYSVGIGQISSEVPQNLSASRPQDRQFILSSKKLLLSDSGFYLCACSGIRSYEQYFGPGTRLTVT.

As for this clonotype: Being one base from a much bigger clone, this may be a read error. The rearrangement joins TRBV5-1 to TRBJ1-1; D may be TRBD1 (6 bases). Germline CDR1 is SGHRS and CDR2 is YFSETQ. The CDR3 covers 16 residues. Deletions cut 4 bases from V and 1 base from J, with 17 bases between. CDR3: CASSPEGVRTNTEAFF. The CDR3, as DNA: TGCGCCAGCAGCCCGGAGGGGGTGAGAACGAACACTGAAGCTTTCTTT.

This clonotype was observed many times. The chain joins TRBV6-2 or TRBV6-3 to TRBJ2-2, with TRBD1 matching 8 bases. This CDR3 region has 15 residues. Unmatched junction bases numbered 5, after V lost 2 bases and J lost 6 bases. CDR1 MNHEY and CDR2 SVGEGT come from the germline V gene. The CDR3 protein is CASSYRTGSAGELFF. The CDR3, as DNA: TGTGCCAGCAGTTACCGGACAGGGTCCGCCGGGGAGCTGTTTTTT.

The V and J genes are TRBV2 and TRBJ1-1, with D unclear. The CDR3 totals 14 residues. CDR1 is SNHLY and CDR2 is FYNNEI in the germline V gene. Trimming left V 3 bases short and J 1 base short, with 9 bases between. CDR3 coding DNA: TGTGCCAGCAGTGATGTCAGGAGGAACACTGAAGCTTTCTTT. Its protein is CASSDVRRNTEAFF.

This chain connects TRBV6-5 to TRBJ2-7, with 7 bases lining up with TRBD1. CDR3 length: 15 residues. The germline V gene encodes CDR1 MNHEY and CDR2 SVGAGI. V shed 0 bases and J 2 bases; nucleotides not matched to a gene: 4. Here the CDR3 reads CASSYSIQGAYEQYF. In nucleotides, the CDR3 is TGTGCCAGCAGTTACTCGATTCAGGGGGCCTACGAGCAGTACTTC.

The V call is TRBV19, the J call TRBJ1-4, with a weak D call TRBD1 (6 bases). CDR1 and CDR2 (germline): LNHDA, SQIVND (reference sequence). V lost 1 base and J lost 8, with 11 bases in between. The CDR3 contains 14 residues. As DNA, the CDR3 is TGTGCCAGTAGTATAGTAGGGGGACGCGAAAAACTGTTTTTT. Translated: CASSIVGGREKLFF.

This clonotype was counted ten times or more. The rearrangement links TRBV6-5 to TRBJ1-2, with 8 nucleotides matching TRBD1. This CDR3 spans 15 amino acids. J gave up 8 bases and V 2 bases, and 10 bases lay outside the gene matches. The V gene's germline CDR1 is MNHEY and CDR2 SVGAGI. Written as DNA, the CDR3 is TGTGCCAGCAGTTACCTGAATCCCGGACAGGGAGGCTACACCTTC. Its protein is CASSYLNPGQGGYTF.

V usage is TRBV9 and J usage is TRBJ2-7; TRBD2 aligns across 7 bases. J gave up 0 bases and V 3 bases, and 6 bases lay outside the gene matches. This CDR3 has 15 residues. The germline V gene has CDR1 SGDLS and CDR2 YYNGEE. The CDR3 DNA is TGTGCCAGCAGCGGGGGAGGGGTCGACTCCTACGAGCAGTACTTC. This encodes CASSGGGVDSYEQYF. The full variable domain, completed using reference TRBV9 and TRBJ2-7, is DSGVTQTPKHLITATGQRVTLRCSPRSGDLSVYWYQQSLDQGLQFLIQYYNGEERAKGNILERFSAQQFPDLHSELNLSSLELGDSALYFCASSGGGVDSYEQYFGPGTRLTVT.

About this clonotype: A far larger clone is off by one base, so a read error is likely. In DNA form, the CDR3 reads TGTGCCAGCAGCCAAGACGGGTACGCGCAGTACTTC. Translating it yields CASSQDGYAQYF. The genes are TRBV14 and TRBJ2-5; D unresolved. The CDR3 runs 12 residues. In germline, CDR1 is SGHDN, CDR2 FVKESK. The V end was cut by 0 bases, the J end by 11 bases, with 10 bases between.

Note on this clonotype: No conserved phenylalanine or tryptophan is present at the end of the CDR3, so a read error is the likely explanation. CDR3 loop: CASSIAGRYEQYI. DNA for the CDR3: TGTGCCAGTAGTATCGCAGGGAGGTACGAGCAGTACATC. This chain links TRBV19 with TRBJ2-7; the D gene is possibly TRBD2 (6 bases). CDR1 and CDR2 from the germline V gene are LNHDA and SQIVND (reference sequence). There are 13 residues in the CDR3. V was clipped by 3 bases and J by 4 bases, with 10 bases between them.

This clonotype came up many times. The rearrangement links TRBV7-9 to TRBJ1-4, with a tentative D call TRBD1 (5 bases). The germline gives CDR1 SEHNR, CDR2 FQNEAQ (reference sequence). The CDR3 runs to 17 residues. V was pared by 1 base and J by 2 bases, with 14 bases between. CDR3: CASSLVLQTATNEKLFF. The CDR3 coding sequence is TGTGCCAGCAGCTTAGTCTTGCAGACAGCTACTAATGAAAAACTGTTTTTT.